This T cell receptor (beta chain) emerged from a study of blood T cell repertoires in COVID-19. Study-wide background: T cells, B-cell-depleted T cells, or PBMCs provided the cDNA or gDNA that served as material.

Germline CDR1 and CDR2: LGHDT and YNNKEL (reference sequence). Trimming took 7 bases from V and 2 from J, leaving 14 bases between them. The CDR3 extends over 14 amino acids. Participants were aged 18 to 89 years, lived in some 23 US areas, and enrolled virtually. Cohorts were determined from participant-reported clinical history. Before being deemed recovered, Cohort 3 donors had two negative PCRs, clearance, or symptom resolution. Clones were sequenced by immunoSEQ multiplex PCR, and TCRdb holds only the in-frame ones, with some missing. Among 150,000 to 200,000 clones listed, roughly 87% were seen once.

The receptor comes from a woman aged 50 to 60 who had recovered from COVID-19. The rearrangement uses TRBV3-1 (or the pseudogene TRBV3-2) and TRBJ1-1; D not resolved. Sequencing used PBMCs or T cells enriched from blood (not recorded which). The CDR3 DNA reads as TGTGCCAGCACCCACCTGTACTTAAACACTGAAGCTTTCTTT. This encodes CASTHLYLNTEAFF.